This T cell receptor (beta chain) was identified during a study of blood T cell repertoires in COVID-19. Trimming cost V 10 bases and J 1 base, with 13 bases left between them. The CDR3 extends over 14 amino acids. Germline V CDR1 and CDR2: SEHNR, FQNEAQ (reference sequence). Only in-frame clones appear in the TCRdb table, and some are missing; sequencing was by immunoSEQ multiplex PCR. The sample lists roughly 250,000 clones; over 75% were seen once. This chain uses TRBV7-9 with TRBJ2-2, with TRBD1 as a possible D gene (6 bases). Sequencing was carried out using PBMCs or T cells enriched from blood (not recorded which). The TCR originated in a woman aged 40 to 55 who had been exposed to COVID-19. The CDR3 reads CATGTRKNTGELFF. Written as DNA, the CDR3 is TGTGCCACCGGGACACGGAAGAACACCGGGGAGCTGTTTTTT. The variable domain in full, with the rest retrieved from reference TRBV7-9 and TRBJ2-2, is DTGVSQNPRHKITKRGQNVTFRCDPISEHNRLYWYRQTLGQGPEFLTYFQNEAQLEKSRLLSDRFSAERPKGSFSTLEIQRTEQGDSAMYLCATGTRKNTGELFFGEGSRLTVL.